This TCR beta chain was documented in a study of OX40 agonist ivuxolimab in advanced cancers. Study-wide background: The dose-escalation cohort was about 83% male, with a mean age of 60 years, ranging about 20 to 79.

CDR3 size: 16 residues. J gave up 2 bases and V 0 bases, and 5 bases lay outside the gene matches. Per the germline V gene, CDR1 is SGHKS and CDR2 is YYEKEE (reference sequence). Produced via immunoSEQ multiplex PCR; TCRdb's table is partial and in-frame only. Among 50,000 to 80,000 clones listed, about 90% were seen once. This TCR derives from an adult with an advanced solid tumor such as melanoma, head and neck, liver or kidney cancer. The material was CD4+ or CD8+ T cells sorted from blood, obtained in a trial of the OX40 agonist ivuxolimab. This chain links TRBV5-5 with TRBJ2-7, with 10 bases matching TRBD1. CDR3 sequence reads: CASSLALGQGTYEQYF. CDR3 nucleotide sequence: TGTGCCAGCAGCTTGGCCTTGGGACAGGGGACCTACGAGCAGTACTTC.